This TCR beta chain is drawn from a study of T cells in Graves' hyperthyroidism and ophthalmopathy. Across the study: The authors collected peripheral blood at initial diagnosis, before any treatment.

Deletions cut 3 bases from V and 7 bases from J, with 9 bases between. This CDR3 comprises 13 residues. Ophthalmopathy in the patients scored at least 3 on Clinical Activity Score and at least 4 on NOSPECS grade, lasting under 3 months. Out of 10 ml of fresh peripheral blood came the PBMCs. A few counts support this clonotype. TCR beta CDR3 region amplification was performed from RNA transcripts. RT-PCR in the first round (using the HTBI primer set) targeted the TCR CDR3. TCRdb passed the multiplex PCR reads through MiXCR, listing each CDR3 protein once. Seen here are some 530,000 distinct CDR3 sequences, roughly 22% observed once, and the top ten hold around 54%.

This TCR derives from a woman in her 70s with Graves' ophthalmopathy. What was sequenced was blood. The rearrangement joins TRBV12-3 or TRBV12-4 to TRBJ1-4, with unresolved D. CDR3 DNA: TGTGCCAGCAGTTTCCAAGATGGTGAAAAACTGTTTTTT. This sequence encodes CASSFQDGEKLFF.